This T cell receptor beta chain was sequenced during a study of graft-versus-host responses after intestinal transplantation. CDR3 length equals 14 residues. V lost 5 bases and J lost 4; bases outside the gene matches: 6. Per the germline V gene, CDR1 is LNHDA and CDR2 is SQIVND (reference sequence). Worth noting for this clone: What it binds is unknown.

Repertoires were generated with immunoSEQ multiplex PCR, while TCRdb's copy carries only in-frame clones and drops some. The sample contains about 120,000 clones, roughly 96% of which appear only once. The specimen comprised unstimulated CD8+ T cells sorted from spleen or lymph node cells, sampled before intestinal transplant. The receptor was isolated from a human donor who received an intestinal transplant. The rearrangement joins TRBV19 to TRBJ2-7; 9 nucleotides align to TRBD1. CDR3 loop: CASSPGTGLYEQYF. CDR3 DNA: TGTGCCAGTAGTCCCGGGACAGGGCTTTACGAGCAGTACTTC. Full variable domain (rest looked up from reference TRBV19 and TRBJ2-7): DGGITQSPKYLFRKEGQNVTLSCEQNLNHDAMYWYRQDPGQGLRLIYYSQIVNDFQKGDIAEGYSVSREKKESFPLTVTSAQKNPTAFYLCASSPGTGLYEQYFGPGTRLTVT.